One and the same sample provided the 8 T cell receptor beta chains below, sequenced in a study of response to subunit inactivated influenza vaccine. MiXCR, run by TCRdb on the RT-PCR reads, gives a single entry per CDR3 protein. This sample yields 500,000 to 600,000 distinct CDR3 sequences, of which approximately 10% are seen a single time; approximately 11% belongs to the top ten. This sample also belongs to another study, concerning T cells expressing NK-cell markers. That publication notes: UMIs were included in TCR beta cDNA generated by 5'RACE template switching.

The sample in question was PBMCs from blood, obtained on the day of vaccination. Source of these receptors: a man in his fifties or sixties who received an inactivated influenza vaccine.

J is TRBJ2-2 and V is TRBV12-3 or TRBV12-4; D is perhaps TRBD1 (5 bases). CDR3 length: 16 amino acids. With 0 bases removed from V and 4 bases from J, the gap between germline ends came to 12 bases. The CDR3 coding sequence is TGTGCCAGCAGTTTAGCCAACAGGATGGGCACCGGGGAGCTGTTTTTT. Translating it yields CASSLANRMGTGELFF.

At least ten counts were recorded for this clonotype. This chain uses TRBV7-9 with TRBJ1-5; 7 positions match TRBD1. Trimming took 1 base from V and 5 from J; bases not matched to a gene: 2. This CDR3 region has 14 residues. The germline gives CDR1 SEHNR, CDR2 FQNEAQ (reference sequence). The CDR3 loop reads CASSLEGGYQPQHF. DNA of the CDR3: TGTGCCAGCAGCTTAGAAGGGGGCTATCAGCCCCAGCATTTT.

The genes are TRBV3-1 and TRBJ2-7; no clear D gene. V was cut by 1 base and J by 2 bases, with 6 bases left in between. Germline assignment: CDR1 LGHDT and CDR2 YNNKEL (reference sequence). The CDR3 is 13 residues long. CDR3 residues: CASSQALAYEQYF. CDR3 bases: TGTGCCAGCAGCCAAGCCCTGGCCTACGAGCAGTACTTC.

This clonotype came up many times. The J gene is TRBJ2-3, the V gene TRBV25-1; unclear D gene. The germline V gene has CDR1 MGHDK and CDR2 SYGVNS. V was clipped by 7 bases and J by 2 bases, with 10 bases between them. The CDR3 runs to 13 residues. The CDR3 DNA reads TGTGCCAGCACTCAGCCATACACAGATACGCAGTATTTT. This codes for CASTQPYTDTQYF.

This sequence joins TRBV20-1 and TRBJ2-7; D might be TRBD1 (6 bases). V lost 5 bases to trimming and J lost 4 bases, with 15 bases between them. Germline-derived CDR1 and CDR2 are DFQATT and SNEGSKA (reference sequence). The CDR3 loop spans 13 amino acids. CDR3 protein: CSAHHRTVYEQYF. CDR3 sequence (DNA): TGCAGTGCTCACCACCGGACAGTTTACGAGCAGTACTTC.

The sample holds a few counts of this clonotype. V gene TRBV27 combines with J gene TRBJ1-2; 10 nucleotides line up with TRBD1. The CDR3 sequence is 16 residues long. J gave up 3 bases and V 0 bases, and 4 bases lay outside the gene matches. Germline values: CDR1 MNHEY, CDR2 SMNVEV (reference sequence). CDR3 in amino acids: CASSLSPGQGYYGYTF. CDR3 sequence (DNA): TGTGCCAGCAGTTTATCCCCGGGACAGGGGTACTATGGCTACACCTTC.

This chain connects TRBV12-3 or TRBV12-4 to TRBJ1-1; D is unresolved. The CDR3 length is 13 residues. V shed 6 bases and J shed 4 bases, with 12 bases lying between them. Here the CDR3 reads CASSRQATTEAFF. CDR3 bases: TGTGCCAGCAGCCGTCAGGCAACCACTGAAGCTTTCTTT.

V is TRBV4-2 and J is TRBJ2-1, with TRBD2 identical over 9 bases. The germline CDR1 and CDR2 sequences are LGHNA and YNFKEQ. The length of the CDR3 is 17 residues. With V trimmed by 1 base and J by 8 bases, 12 bases remained unmatched. CDR3 bases: TGTGCCAGCAGCCAAGTGGCTCGCGGGAGGGCTCTCGATGAGCAGTTCTTC. Residues: CASSQVARGRALDEQFF.